This T cell receptor (beta chain) was documented in a study of cytomegalovirus exposure and HLA in healthy donors. The study's findings and limits: A later analysis found first-cohort TCR clusters tended to co-occur in the 110 or so validation repertoires. As confirmed in vitro, a few CMV-associated chains were specific for CMV antigens.

Details on this clone: Its antigen is unidentified.

The CDR3 is 11 amino acids. V was cut by 7 bases and J by 4 bases, with 4 bases left in between. Germline V CDR1 and CDR2: ENHRY, SYGVKD. Sequencing was performed with immunoSEQ multiplex PCR; in TCRdb, only in-frame clones are kept and a portion is missing. The sample shows around 140,000 clones, about 88% of them seen only once. Source material: PBMCs. The chain is built from TRBV10-3 and TRBJ2-2; D not certain. This sequence originates from a man between 18 and 29 years old in good health and CMV-seropositive. The CDR3 DNA sequence: TGTGCCATCACGTCCACCGGGGAGCTGTTTTTT. This encodes CAITSTGELFF.